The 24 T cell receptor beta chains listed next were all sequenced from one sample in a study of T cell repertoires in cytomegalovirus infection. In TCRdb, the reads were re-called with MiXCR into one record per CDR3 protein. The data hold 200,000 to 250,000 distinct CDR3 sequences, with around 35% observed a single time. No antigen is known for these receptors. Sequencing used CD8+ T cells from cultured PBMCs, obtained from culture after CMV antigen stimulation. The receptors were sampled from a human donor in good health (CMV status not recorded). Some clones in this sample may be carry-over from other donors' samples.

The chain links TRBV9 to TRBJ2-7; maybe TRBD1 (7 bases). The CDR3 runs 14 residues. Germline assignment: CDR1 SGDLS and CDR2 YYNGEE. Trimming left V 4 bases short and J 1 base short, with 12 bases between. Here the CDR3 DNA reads TGTGCCAGCAGCACAGGGGCGGGGTCCTACGAGCAGTACTTC. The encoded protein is CASSTGAGSYEQYF.

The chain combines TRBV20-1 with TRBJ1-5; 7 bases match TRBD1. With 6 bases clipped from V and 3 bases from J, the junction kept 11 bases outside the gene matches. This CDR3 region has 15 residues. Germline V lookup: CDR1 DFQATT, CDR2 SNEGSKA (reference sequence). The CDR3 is CSAHRKGQYNQPQHF. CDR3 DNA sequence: TGCAGTGCCCATAGGAAGGGACAGTACAATCAGCCCCAGCATTTT.

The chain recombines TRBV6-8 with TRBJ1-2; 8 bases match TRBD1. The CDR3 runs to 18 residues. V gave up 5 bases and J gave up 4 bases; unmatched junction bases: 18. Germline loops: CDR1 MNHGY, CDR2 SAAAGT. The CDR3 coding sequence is TGTGCCAGCAGTGGGCGCGACGACAGGGGCCCCCCTCCCTATGGCTACACCTTC. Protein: CASSGRDDRGPPPYGYTF.

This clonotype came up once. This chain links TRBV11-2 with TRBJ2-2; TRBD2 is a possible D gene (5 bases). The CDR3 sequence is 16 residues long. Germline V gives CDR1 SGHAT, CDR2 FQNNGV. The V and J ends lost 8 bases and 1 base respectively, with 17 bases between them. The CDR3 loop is CASVETGRLNTGELFF. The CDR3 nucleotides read TGTGCCAGCGTCGAAACGGGGAGATTGAACACCGGGGAGCTGTTTTTT.

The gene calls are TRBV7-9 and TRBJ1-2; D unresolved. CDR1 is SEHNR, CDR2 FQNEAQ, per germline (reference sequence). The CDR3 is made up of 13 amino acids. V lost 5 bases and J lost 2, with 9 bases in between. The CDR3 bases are TGTGCCAGCAGCCCCCGGGAGAACTATGGCTACACCTTC. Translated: CASSPRENYGYTF.

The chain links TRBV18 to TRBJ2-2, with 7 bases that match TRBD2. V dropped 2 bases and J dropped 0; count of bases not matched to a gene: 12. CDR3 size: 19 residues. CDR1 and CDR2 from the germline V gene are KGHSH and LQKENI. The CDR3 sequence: CASSPKGGPAETNTGELFF. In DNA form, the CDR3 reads TGTGCCAGCTCACCAAAGGGAGGGCCAGCGGAGACGAACACCGGGGAGCTGTTTTTT.

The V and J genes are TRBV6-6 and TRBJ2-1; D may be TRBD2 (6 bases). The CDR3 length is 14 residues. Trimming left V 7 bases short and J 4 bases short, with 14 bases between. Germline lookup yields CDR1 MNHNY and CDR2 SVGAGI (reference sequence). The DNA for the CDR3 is TGTGCCAGCAAGGGACTCGCACCGTACAATGAGCAGTTCTTC. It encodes CASKGLAPYNEQFF.

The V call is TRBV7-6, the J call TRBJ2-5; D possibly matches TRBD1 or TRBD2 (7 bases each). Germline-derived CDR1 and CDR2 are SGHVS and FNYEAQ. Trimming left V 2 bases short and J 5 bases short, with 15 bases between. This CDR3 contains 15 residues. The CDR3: CASSLFGTAGETQYF. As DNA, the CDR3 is TGTGCCAGCAGCTTATTTGGGACAGCGGGGGAGACCCAGTACTTC.

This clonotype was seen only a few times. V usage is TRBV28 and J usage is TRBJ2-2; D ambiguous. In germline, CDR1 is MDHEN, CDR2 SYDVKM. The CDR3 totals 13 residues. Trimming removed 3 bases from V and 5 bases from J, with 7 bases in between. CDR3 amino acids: CASSFIGTGELFF. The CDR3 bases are TGTGCCAGCAGTTTTATTGGTACCGGGGAGCTGTTTTTT.

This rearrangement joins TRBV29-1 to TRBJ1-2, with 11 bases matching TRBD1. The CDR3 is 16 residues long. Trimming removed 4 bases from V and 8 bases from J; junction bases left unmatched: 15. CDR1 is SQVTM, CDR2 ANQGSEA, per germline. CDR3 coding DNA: TGCAGCGTTGGGGAGATCGGGGACAGGGGGTCTGGCGGCTACACCTTC. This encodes CSVGEIGDRGSGGYTF.

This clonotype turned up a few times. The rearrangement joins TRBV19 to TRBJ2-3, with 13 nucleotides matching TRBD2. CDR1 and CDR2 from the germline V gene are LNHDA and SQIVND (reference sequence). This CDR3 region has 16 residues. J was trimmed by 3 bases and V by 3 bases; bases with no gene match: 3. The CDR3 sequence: CASSIGGLAGTDTQYF. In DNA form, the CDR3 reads TGTGCCAGTAGTATTGGGGGACTAGCGGGAACAGATACGCAGTATTTT.

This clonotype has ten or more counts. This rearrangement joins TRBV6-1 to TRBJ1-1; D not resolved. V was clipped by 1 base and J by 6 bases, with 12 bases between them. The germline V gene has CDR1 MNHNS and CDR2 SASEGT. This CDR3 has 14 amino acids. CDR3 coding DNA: TGTGCCAGCAGTGAAGGCGGCAGGAAGGCTGAAGCTTTCTTT. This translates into CASSEGGRKAEAFF.

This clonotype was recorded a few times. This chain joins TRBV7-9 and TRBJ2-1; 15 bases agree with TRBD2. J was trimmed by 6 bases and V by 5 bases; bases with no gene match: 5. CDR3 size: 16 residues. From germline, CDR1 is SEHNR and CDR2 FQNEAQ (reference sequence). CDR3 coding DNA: TGTGCCAGCAGCCCCACGGGACTAGCGGGGGGCAATGAGCAGTTCTTC. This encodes CASSPTGLAGGNEQFF. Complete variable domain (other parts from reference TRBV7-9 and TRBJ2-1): DTGVSQNPRHKITKRGQNVTFRCDPISEHNRLYWYRQTLGQGPEFLTYFQNEAQLEKSRLLSDRFSAERPKGSFSTLEIQRTEQGDSAMYLCASSPTGLAGGNEQFFGPGTRLTVL.

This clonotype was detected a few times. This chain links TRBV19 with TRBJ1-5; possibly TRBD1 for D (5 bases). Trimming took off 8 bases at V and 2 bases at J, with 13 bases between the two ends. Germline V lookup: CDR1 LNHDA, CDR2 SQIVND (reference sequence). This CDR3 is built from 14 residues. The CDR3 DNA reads TGTGCCAGTGCGAAGAGGGGTGGCAATCAGCCCCAGCATTTT. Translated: CASAKRGGNQPQHF. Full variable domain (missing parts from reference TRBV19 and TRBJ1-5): DGGITQSPKYLFRKEGQNVTLSCEQNLNHDAMYWYRQDPGQGLRLIYYSQIVNDFQKGDIAEGYSVSREKKESFPLTVTSAQKNPTAFYLCASAKRGGNQPQHFGDGTRLSIL.

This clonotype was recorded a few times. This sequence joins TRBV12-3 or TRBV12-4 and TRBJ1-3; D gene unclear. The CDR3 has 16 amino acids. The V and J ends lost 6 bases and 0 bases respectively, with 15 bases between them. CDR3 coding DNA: TGTGCCAGCAGCAGTTCCATGTTAAGCTCTGGAAACACCATATATTTT. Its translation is CASSSSMLSSGNTIYF.

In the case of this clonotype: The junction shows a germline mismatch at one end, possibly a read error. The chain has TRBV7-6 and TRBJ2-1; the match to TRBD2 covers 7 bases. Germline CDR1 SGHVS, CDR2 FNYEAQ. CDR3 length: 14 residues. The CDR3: CASSQSGADDEQFF. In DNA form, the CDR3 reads TGTGCTAGCAGCCAAAGCGGGGCTGATGATGAGCAGTTCTTC.

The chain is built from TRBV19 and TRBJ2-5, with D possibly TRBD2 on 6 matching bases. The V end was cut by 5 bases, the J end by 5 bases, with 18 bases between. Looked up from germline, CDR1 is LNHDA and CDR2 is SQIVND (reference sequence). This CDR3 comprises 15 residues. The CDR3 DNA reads TGTGCCAGTAGTTTCGGACTAACCCCGGTGGAGACCCAGTACTTC. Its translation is CASSFGLTPVETQYF.

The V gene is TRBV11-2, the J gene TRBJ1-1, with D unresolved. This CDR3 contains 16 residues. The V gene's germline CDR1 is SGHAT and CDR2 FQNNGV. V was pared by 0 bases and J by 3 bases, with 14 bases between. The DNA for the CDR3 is TGTGCCAGCAGCTTAGATCGGATAGGGAGCGACACTGAAGCTTTCTTT. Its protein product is CASSLDRIGSDTEAFF.

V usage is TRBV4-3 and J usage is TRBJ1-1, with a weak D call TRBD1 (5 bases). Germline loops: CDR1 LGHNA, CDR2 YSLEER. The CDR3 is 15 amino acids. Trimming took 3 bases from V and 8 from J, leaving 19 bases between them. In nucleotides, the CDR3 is TGCGCCAGCAGCCATGATATTATCGGGGCCCCAGAAGCTTTCTTT. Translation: CASSHDIIGAPEAFF.

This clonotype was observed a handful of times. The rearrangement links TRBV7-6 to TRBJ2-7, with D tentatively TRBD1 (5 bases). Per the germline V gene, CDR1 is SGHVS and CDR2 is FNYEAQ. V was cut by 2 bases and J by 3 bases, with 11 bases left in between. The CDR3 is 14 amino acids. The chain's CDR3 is CASSLTLGVYEQYF. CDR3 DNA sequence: TGTGCCAGCAGCTTAACGCTAGGGGTCTACGAGCAGTACTTC.

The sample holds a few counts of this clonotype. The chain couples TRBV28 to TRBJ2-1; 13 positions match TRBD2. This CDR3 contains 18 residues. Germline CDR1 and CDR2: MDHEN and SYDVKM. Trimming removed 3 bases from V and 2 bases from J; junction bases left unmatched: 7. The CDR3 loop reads CASSFQLAGGPPYNEQFF. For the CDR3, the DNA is TGTGCCAGCAGTTTCCAACTAGCGGGAGGGCCTCCCTACAATGAGCAGTTCTTC.

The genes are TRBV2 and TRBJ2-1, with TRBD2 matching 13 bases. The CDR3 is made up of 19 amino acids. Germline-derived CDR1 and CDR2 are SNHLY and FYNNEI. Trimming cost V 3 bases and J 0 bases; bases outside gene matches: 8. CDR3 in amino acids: CASSDPGLAGPSSYNEQFF. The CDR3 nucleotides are TGTGCCAGCAGTGACCCGGGACTAGCGGGGCCGAGCTCCTACAATGAGCAGTTCTTC. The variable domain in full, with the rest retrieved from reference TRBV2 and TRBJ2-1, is EPEVTQTPSHQVTQMGQEVILRCVPISNHLYFYWYRQILGQKVEFLVSFYNNEISEKSEIFDDQFSVERPDGSNFTLKIRSTKLEDSAMYFCASSDPGLAGPSSYNEQFFGPGTRLTVL.

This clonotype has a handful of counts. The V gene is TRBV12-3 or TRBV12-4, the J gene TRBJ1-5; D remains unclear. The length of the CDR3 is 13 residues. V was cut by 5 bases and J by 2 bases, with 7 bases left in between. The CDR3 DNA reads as TGTGCCAGCAGTCCCCCGGGCAATCAGCCCCAGCATTTT. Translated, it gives CASSPPGNQPQHF.

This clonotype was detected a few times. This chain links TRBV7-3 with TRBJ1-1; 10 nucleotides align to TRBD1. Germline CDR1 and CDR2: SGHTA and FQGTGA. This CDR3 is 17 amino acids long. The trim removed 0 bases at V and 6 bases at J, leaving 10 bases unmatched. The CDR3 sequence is CASSLTRDRGNAAEAFF. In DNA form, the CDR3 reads TGTGCCAGCAGCTTAACTCGGGACAGGGGTAATGCGGCTGAAGCTTTCTTT.